These T cell receptor beta chains were read from a single sample in a study of CD8 T cells in Susac syndrome. TCRdb ran MiXCR on the immunoSEQ multiplex PCR reads and lists one entry per CDR3 protein. The repertoire includes about 180,000 distinct CDR3 sequences, more than 90% of them detected once, and approximately 0.09% sits in the top ten. The material sequenced was CD4+ T cells from PBMCs. These receptors all come from a human donor with multiple sclerosis. Both conserved end residues are part of each CDR3. The order of the fields is D gene, J gene, clone size, V gene, CDR3 protein, CDR3 DNA. The D gene is left open where the match is weak. Only some rows state a clone size, as once, few, many or a class for expanded clones.

D: -
J: TRBJ2-7
size: -
V: TRBV2
CDR3: CASGSRGGPHEQYF
DNA: TGTGCCAGCGGGAGCAGGGGGGGCCCCCACGAGCAGTACTTC

D: TRBD1
J: TRBJ1-2
size: -
V: TRBV29-1
CDR3: CSDRTGYGYTF
DNA: TGCAGCGACCGGACAGGGTACGGCTACACCTTC

D: -
J: TRBJ1-2
size: -
V: TRBV20-1
CDR3: CSARSGDSYGYTF
DNA: TGCAGTGCTAGGTCGGGCGACAGCTATGGCTACACCTTC

D: -
J: TRBJ1-2
size: -
V: TRBV3-1
CDR3: CASSRNREYGYTF
DNA: TGTGCCAGCAGCCGCAACCGGGAGTATGGCTACACCTTC

D: -
J: TRBJ1-2
size: -
V: TRBV28
CDR3: CASSQHGQRKYGYTF
DNA: TGTGCCAGCAGTCAACACGGACAGAGGAAATATGGCTACACCTTC

D: -
J: TRBJ2-3
size: once
V: TRBV5-1
CDR3: CASSLSSPGDTQYF
DNA: TGCGCCAGCAGCTTGTCCTCCCCAGGAGATACGCAGTATTTT

D: -
J: TRBJ2-5
size: -
V: TRBV28
CDR3: CASSLRGGGETQYF
DNA: TGTGCCAGCAGTTTAAGGGGCGGTGGAGAGACCCAGTACTTC

D: -
J: TRBJ2-1
size: once
V: TRBV6-5
CDR3: CASSYSGVGGVYNEQFF
DNA: TGTGCCAGCAGTTACTCGGGCGTCGGGGGAGTCTACAATGAGCAGTTCTTC

D: -
J: TRBJ2-1
size: -
V: TRBV21-1
CDR3: CASSKRSGLVSDNEQFF
DNA: TGTGCCAGCAGCAAAAGGTCAGGACTAGTGTCCGACAATGAGCAGTTCTTC

D: TRBD2
J: TRBJ2-7
size: -
V: TRBV7-9
CDR3: CASSPWAGVTYEQYF
DNA: TGTGCCAGCAGTCCCTGGGCGGGGGTAACCTACGAGCAGTACTTC

D: -
J: TRBJ2-5
size: once
V: TRBV2
CDR3: CASQTDRQLETQYF
DNA: TGTGCCAGCCAGACTGACAGGCAACTCGAGACCCAGTACTTC

D: -
J: TRBJ1-2
size: -
V: TRBV3-1
CDR3: CASSQDSQFYGYTF
DNA: TGTGCCAGCAGCCAAGACAGCCAATTCTATGGCTACACCTTC

D: -
J: TRBJ2-1
size: -
V: TRBV2
CDR3: CASRNTGPEQFF
DNA: TGTGCCAGCAGAAATACAGGTCCCGAGCAGTTCTTC

D: -
J: TRBJ1-6
size: -
V: TRBV3-1
CDR3: CASSQGRGPNSPLHF
DNA: TGTGCCAGCAGCCAAGGTCGTGGACCTAATTCACCCCTCCACTTT

D: -
J: TRBJ1-2
size: -
V: TRBV7-2
CDR3: CASSEEVYNYGYTF
DNA: TGTGCCAGCAGTGAGGAAGTTTACAACTATGGCTACACCTTC

D: -
J: TRBJ1-2
size: -
V: TRBV10-3
CDR3: CAISGDGGDLGYTF
DNA: TGTGCCATCAGTGGAGACGGTGGGGATCTTGGCTACACCTTC

D: -
J: TRBJ1-5
size: -
V: TRBV20-1
CDR3: CSAATEWGNQPQHF
DNA: TGCAGTGCTGCCACCGAATGGGGCAATCAGCCCCAGCATTTT

D: -
J: TRBJ2-5
size: -
V: TRBV7-3
CDR3: CASSLGPSGETQYF
DNA: TGTGCCAGCAGCTTAGGTCCCTCGGGGGAGACCCAGTACTTC